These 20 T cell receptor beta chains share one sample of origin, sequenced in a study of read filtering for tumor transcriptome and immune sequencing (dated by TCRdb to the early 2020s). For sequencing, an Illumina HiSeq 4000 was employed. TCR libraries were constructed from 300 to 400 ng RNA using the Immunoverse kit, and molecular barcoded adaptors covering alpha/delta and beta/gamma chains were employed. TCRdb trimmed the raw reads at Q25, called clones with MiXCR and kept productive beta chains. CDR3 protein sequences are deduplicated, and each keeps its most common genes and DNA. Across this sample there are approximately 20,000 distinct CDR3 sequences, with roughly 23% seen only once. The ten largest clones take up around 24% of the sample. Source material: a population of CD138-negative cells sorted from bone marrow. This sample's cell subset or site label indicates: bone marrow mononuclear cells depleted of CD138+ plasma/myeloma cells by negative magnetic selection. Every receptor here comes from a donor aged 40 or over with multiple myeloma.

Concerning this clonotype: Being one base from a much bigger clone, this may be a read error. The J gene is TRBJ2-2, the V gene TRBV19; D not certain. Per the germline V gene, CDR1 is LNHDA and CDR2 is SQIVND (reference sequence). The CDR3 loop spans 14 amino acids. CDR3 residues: CASSPSVNNGELFF. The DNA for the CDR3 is TGTGCCAGTAGTCCGAGCGTTAACAACGGGGAGCTGTTTTTT. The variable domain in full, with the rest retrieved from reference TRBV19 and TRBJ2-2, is DGGITQSPKYLFRKEGQNVTLSCEQNLNHDAMYWYRQDPGQGLRLIYYSQIVNDFQKGDIAEGYSVSREKKESFPLTVTSAQKNPTAFYLCASSPSVNNGELFFGEGSRLTVL.

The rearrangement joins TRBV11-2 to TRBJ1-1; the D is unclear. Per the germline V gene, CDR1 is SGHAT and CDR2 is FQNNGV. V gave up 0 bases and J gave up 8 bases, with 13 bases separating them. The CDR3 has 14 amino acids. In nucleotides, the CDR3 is TGTGCCAGCAGCTTAGAGGGTTTGAAAACCGAAGCTTTCTTT. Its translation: CASSLEGLKTEAFF.

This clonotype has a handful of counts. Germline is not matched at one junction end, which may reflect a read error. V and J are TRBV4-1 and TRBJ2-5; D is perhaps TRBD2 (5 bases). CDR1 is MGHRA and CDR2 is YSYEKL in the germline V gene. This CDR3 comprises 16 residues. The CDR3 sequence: CTSKPSLGVRSETQYF. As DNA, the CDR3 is TGCACCAGCAAACCTAGCCTCGGAGTTAGGTCAGAGACCCAGTACTTC.

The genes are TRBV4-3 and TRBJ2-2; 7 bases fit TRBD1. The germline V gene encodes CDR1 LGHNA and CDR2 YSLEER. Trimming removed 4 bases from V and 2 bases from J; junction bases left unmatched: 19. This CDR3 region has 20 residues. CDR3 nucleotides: TGCGCCAGCAGCCTAAAACAACAGGGGCCCGGATTTTTAAACACCGGGGAGCTGTTTTTT. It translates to CASSLKQQGPGFLNTGELFF.

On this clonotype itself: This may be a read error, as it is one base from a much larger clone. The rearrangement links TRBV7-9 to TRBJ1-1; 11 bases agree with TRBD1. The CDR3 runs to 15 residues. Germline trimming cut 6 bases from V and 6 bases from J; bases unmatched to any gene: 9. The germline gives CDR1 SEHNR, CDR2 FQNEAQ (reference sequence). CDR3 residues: CASRNQGQGAPEAFF. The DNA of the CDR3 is TGTGCCAGCAGGAATCAAGGACAGGGGGCGCCTGAAGCTTTCTTT.

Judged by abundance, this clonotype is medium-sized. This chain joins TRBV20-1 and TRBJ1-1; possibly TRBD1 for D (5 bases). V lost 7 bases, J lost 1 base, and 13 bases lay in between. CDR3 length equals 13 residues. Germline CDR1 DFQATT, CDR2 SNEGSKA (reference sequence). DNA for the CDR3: TGCAGTGGAAGGGGCCTCAGGAACACTGAAGCTTTCTTT. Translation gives CSGRGLRNTEAFF.

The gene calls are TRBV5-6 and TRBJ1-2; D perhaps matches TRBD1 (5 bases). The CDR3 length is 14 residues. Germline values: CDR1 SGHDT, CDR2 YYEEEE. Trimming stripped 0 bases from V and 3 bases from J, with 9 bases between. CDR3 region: CASSLEGRDYGYTF. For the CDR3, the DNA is TGTGCCAGCAGCTTGGAGGGGCGGGACTATGGCTACACCTTC.

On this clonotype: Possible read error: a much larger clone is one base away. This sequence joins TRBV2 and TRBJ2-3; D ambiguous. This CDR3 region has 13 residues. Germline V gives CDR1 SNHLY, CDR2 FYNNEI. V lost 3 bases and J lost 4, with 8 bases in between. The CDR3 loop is CASSDVGADTQYF. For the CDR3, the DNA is TGTGCCAGCAGTGATGTAGGCGCAGATACGCAGTATTTT. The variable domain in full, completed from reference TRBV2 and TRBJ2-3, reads EPEVTQTPSHQVTQMGQEVILRCVPISNHLYFYWYRQILGQKVEFLVSFYNNEISEKSEIFDDQFSVERPDGSNFTLKIRSTKLEDSAMYFCASSDVGADTQYFGPGTRLTVL.

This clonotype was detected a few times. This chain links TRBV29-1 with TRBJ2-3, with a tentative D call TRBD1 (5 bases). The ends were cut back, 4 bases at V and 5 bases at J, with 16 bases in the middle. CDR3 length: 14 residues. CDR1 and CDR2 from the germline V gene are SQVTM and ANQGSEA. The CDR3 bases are TGCAGCGTTGGACCGACAGTTTTAGGAGATACGCAGTATTTT. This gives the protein CSVGPTVLGDTQYF.

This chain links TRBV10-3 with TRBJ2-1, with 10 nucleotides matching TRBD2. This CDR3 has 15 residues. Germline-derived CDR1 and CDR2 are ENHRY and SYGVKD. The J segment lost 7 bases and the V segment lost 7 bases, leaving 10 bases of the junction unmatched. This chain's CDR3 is CAINLIGTSVNEQFF. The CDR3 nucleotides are TGTGCCATCAACCTGATAGGGACTAGCGTAAATGAGCAGTTCTTC.

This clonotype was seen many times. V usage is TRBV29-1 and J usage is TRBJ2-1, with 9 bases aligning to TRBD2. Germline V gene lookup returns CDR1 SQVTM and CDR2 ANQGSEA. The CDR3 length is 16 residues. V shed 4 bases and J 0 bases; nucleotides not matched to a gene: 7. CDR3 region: CSVGRRGGSSYNEQFF. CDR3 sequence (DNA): TGCAGCGTTGGGAGGCGGGGGGGGAGCTCCTACAATGAGCAGTTCTTC.

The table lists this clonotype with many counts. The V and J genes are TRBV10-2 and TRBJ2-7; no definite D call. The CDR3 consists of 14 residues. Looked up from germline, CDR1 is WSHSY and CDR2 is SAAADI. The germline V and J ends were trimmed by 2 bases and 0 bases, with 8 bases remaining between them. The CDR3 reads CASSEPPSSYEQYF. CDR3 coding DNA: TGCGCCAGCAGTGAGCCCCCTAGCTCCTACGAGCAGTACTTC.

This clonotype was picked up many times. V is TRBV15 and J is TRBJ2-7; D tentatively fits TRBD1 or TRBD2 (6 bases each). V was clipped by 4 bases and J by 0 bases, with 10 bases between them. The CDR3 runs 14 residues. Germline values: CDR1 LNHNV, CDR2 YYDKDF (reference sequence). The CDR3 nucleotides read TGTGCCACCAGCATCGGGGGCGGCTCCTACGAGCAGTACTTC. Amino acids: CATSIGGGSYEQYF.

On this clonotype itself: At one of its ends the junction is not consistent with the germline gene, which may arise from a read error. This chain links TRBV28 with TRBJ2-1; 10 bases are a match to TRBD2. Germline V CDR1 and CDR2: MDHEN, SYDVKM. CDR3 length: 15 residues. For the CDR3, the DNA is TGTGCCAGCACCGAGAGCGGGAGGGCCCACATTGAGCAGTTCTTT. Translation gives CASTESGRAHIEQFF.

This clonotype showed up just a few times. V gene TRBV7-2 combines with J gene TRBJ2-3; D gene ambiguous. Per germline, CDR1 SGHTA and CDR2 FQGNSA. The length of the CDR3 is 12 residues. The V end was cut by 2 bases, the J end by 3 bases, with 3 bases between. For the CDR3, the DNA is TGTGCCAGCAGCTTACAGACAGATACGCAGTATTTT. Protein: CASSLQTDTQYF.

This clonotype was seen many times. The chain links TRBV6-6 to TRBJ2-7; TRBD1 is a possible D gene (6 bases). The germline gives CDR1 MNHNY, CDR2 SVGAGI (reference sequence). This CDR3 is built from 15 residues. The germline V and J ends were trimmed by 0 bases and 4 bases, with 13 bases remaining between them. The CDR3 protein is CASSYSEQGIYEQYF. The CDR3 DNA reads TGTGCCAGCAGTTACTCGGAACAGGGTATTTACGAGCAGTACTTC.

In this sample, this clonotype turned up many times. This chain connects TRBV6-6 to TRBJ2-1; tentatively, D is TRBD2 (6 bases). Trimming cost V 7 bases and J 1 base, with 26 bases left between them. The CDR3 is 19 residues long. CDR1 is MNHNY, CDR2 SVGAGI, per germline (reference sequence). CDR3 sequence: CASTMIKGLSQPSYNEQFF. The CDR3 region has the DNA TGTGCCAGCACCATGATAAAGGGACTCTCTCAGCCATCCTACAATGAGCAGTTCTTC.

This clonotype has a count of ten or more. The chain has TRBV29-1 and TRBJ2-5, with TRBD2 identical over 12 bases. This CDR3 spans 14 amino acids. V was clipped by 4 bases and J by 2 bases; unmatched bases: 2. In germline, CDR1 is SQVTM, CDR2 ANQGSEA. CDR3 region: CSVGTSGIQETQYF. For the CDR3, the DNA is TGCAGCGTTGGGACTAGCGGGATACAAGAGACCCAGTACTTC.

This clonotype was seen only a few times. In DNA form, the CDR3 reads TGTGCCAGCAGCTTAGTTATCCCCCCCTACGAGCAGTACTTC. It specifies CASSLVIPPYEQYF. V and J are TRBV7-2 and TRBJ2-7; no clear D gene. This CDR3 contains 14 residues. V dropped 1 base and J dropped 2 bases, with 9 bases sitting between them. Germline assignment: CDR1 SGHTA and CDR2 FQGNSA.

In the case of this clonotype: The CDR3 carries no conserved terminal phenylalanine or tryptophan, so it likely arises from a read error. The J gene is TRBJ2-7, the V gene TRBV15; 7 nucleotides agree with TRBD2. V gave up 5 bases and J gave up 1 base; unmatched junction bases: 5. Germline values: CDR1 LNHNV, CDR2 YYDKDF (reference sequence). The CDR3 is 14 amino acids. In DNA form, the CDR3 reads TGTGCCACCAGCGGACTAGTGACTTCCTACGAGCAGTACCTC. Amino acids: CATSGLVTSYEQYL.